This T cell receptor (beta chain) was identified in a study of cytomegalovirus exposure and HLA in healthy donors (dated by TCRdb to 2017 to 2019). Study-wide context: An earlier analysis of approximately 640 of the donors reported approximately 300 Gb of sequence data and more than 90 million unique TCR beta sequences from 150 million to 200 million T cells. Rather than using new phenotypic data, the later analysis identified candidate immune exposures from TCR beta sequences and from how often those sequences occurred across donors. Because of strong linkage in the cohort, 5 or 6 DR-DQ haplotypes were treated as single units for association and clustering. Donor age, sex, ethnicity and CMV serostatus were compiled alongside the repertoire data. To study patterns of TCR occurrence, a later analysis re-analyzed previously published TCR beta repertoires from under 750 donors and added high-resolution HLA genotyping. In addition to the first cohort of 500 to 850 subjects, a separate validation cohort of approximately 130 different subjects was used. To decide whether each TCR beta V gene segment behaved as functional or pseudogenic, an earlier analysis of nearly 600 of the donors relied on high-throughput TCR beta sequencing. About 320 gigabases of sequencing data and tens of millions of unique TCR sequences were included in an early release covering around 600 HLA-typed donors. The study aimed to test whether signatures of past pathogen exposure could be identified by cataloging public T cell receptors. To predict cytomegalovirus infection status, the study brought together high-throughput TCR immunosequencing, statistical association of individual TCRs with disease status, and machine learning. Among the roughly 400 genotyped donors, 81% belonged to the genetic ancestry cluster associated with self-reported Caucasian donors. Across under 500 genotyped donors of the cohort, an average of about 240,000 unique TCR beta nucleotide sequences per donor were sequenced, and 15% to 20% of those sequences were non-productive. Both class I and class II loci were covered by HLA typing, at four-digit resolution. Genome-wide SNP genotypes for about 55% of the roughly 670 donors were used in a later genetic analysis, which treated that subset as a discovery cohort. The study profiled the T cell repertoires of approximately 700 subjects by immunosequencing and related them to cytomegalovirus serostatus. All discovery cohort repertoires had been generated on a single sequencing platform. Typing coverage differed by locus: A, B, C, DRB1 and DQB1 were typed in about 620-640 donors, DQA1 in 500 to 550, DPA1 in roughly 590, and DPB1 in 472.

V ends up 4 bases short and J 2 bases short, with an unmatched junction base count of 5. Including cysteine and phenylalanine, the CDR3 has 14 amino acids. Just the 42-base CDR3 DNA is kept, in frame starting at base 1. The germline V gene specifies MNHEY as CDR1 and SVGAGI as CDR2. Points the paper makes about the study in general: The 87-base-pair reads could not distinguish some IMGT-functional V segments, including TRBV6-2 and TRBV6-3, so those segments were excluded. A later genetic analysis reported fewer N-insertions in productive TCRs among donors in an Asian-associated ancestry cluster than the roughly 620-donor mean. In a later analysis, the rate of TCR association differed among HLA loci, with DRB1 alleles having the most associated TCRs and HLA-C alleles having the fewest. An association between a missense DCLRE1C variant and V-gene and J-gene trimming of TCR beta chains was found in a later genetic analysis and replicated in an independent cohort. At a false discovery rate of 0.05, a later analysis linked under 20,000 TCR beta sequences to specific HLA alleles. Correlated functional status among segregating V segments might reflect linkage disequilibrium, but an unknown experimental factor could not be ruled out. Several of the top co-occurrence clusters appeared to be linked to parvovirus B19, influenza, CMV and Epstein-Barr virus, according to a later analysis. In vitro tests confirmed that a few of the cytomegalovirus-associated TCR beta chains recognize cytomegalovirus antigens. A cluster of highly shared sequence variants was judged likely to represent a technical artifact of the sequencing pipeline. In an earlier analysis of 587 of the donors, most TCR beta V segments appeared in productive rearrangements about 87% or about 30% of the time, broadly matching IMGT annotations. HLA typing was unavailable for some donors at each locus, so association tests used only the typed subset. A further reported finding was that TCR beta sequences accurately predicted the HLA-A and HLA-B alleles for most subjects in the first cohort. About 15 rarely observed V segments, including chromosome 9 orphons, were excluded from the earlier analysis of some 590 of the donors because counts were too low. The study listed around 160 TCR beta chains as associated with cytomegalovirus. In this cohort, only TCR beta chains were sequenced, and detectable features were limited by the absence of alpha or paired-chain data. In a later analysis, most CMV-associated TCR beta chains were found to appear HLA-restricted, with HLA associations seemingly driven largely by CMV exposure. When HLA alleles, especially DR and DQ, strongly co-occurred, attributing TCR associations to individual alleles was difficult. The classifier was reported to diagnose cytomegalovirus status with high specificity and sensitivity in both the original and validation cohorts. The only immune exposure information available for the cohort was CMV serostatus. It was suggested by the authors that the approach could potentially be generalized to other disease states and immunological phenotypes. Most TCR sequences were observed very rarely across donors, whereas some public TCRs were present in many individuals. A later analysis found that HLA-associated TCR beta chains were more clonally expanded and had lower generation probabilities than equally common non-associated chains. Sequencing depth was assumed to be roughly uniform across donors in the presence/absence analyses, though that assumption may not hold.

The cohort comprised fewer than 700 healthy bone marrow donors. At the time of sampling, all cohort members were nominally healthy, though unrecorded immune exposures were likely present. Of the 670 or so cohort members, 289 had positive CMV serostatus and 350 to 450 had negative CMV serostatus, and CMV serostatus was not recorded for the donor. A peripheral blood sample was collected from each donor, and TCR beta sequencing was performed on peripheral blood mononuclear cells. Genomic DNA extraction from the blood cell samples was performed with the Qiagen DNeasy Blood Extraction Kit. Details on this clone: Its antigen remains unidentified. No quality values exist for individual bases; no much larger clone is one base distant.

The library relied on the immunoSEQ multiplex PCR assay. For the multiplex PCR, a mixture combining 60 forward primers for TCR Vbeta segments and 13 reverse primers for TCR Jbeta segments was used. A multiplex PCR assay on genomic DNA amplified the CDR3 region of rearranged TCR beta genes. Amplified TCR beta libraries were sequenced as 87-base-pair reads on the Illumina HiSeq System. The paper's processing steps were these. A later analysis counted tens of millions of unique TCR beta chains across the 666 repertoires, and some 12 million of these chains were shared by at least two donors. Raw reads were error-corrected and collapsed into unique sequences with a nearest-neighbor algorithm that merged closely related sequences to remove PCR and sequencing errors. Alignment of CDR3 sequences to IMGT reference sequences was used to assign V, D and J gene segments. For a sequence to be retained, a match of at least six nucleotides to both a V gene segment and a J gene segment was required. A rearrangement was called productive if the CDR3 had no stop codons and remained in frame with V and J, and every other rearrangement was called non-productive. Following IMGT convention, CDR3 was defined as the stretch from the second conserved V-encoded cysteine up to the conserved J-encoded phenylalanine. The earlier analysis of 587 of the donors excluded sequences that lacked an unambiguous match to a single V gene segment. In an earlier analysis of 500 to 750 of the donors, V segments were called functional above 56.7% productive rearrangements and were called segregating when the between-donor standard deviation exceeded 5%. A statistical classification framework was built for diagnosing cytomegalovirus status from the catalog of TCR beta chain sequences. In a later analysis, TCR nucleotide sequences were compared against IMGT/GENE-DB human TR gene sequences so that V and J genes could be assigned. A later analysis assigned CDR3 sequences and most-parsimonious VDJ recombination scenarios with the TCRdist pipeline. In a later analysis, each TCR beta chain was defined by its CDR3 amino acid sequence together with its V-gene family, and reads without a unique V-gene family were excluded. To address suspected cross-contamination and a sequencing artifact, a later analysis removed approximately 600 highly shared, low-generation-probability nucleotide sequences. In a later analysis, a clonal expansion index was calculated for each public chain from normalized within-repertoire ranks of inferred template counts. A later analysis computed generation probabilities with a VDJ recombination model fitted to out-of-frame rearrangements, and checked the results against IGoR. A later analysis scored TCR-TCR, TCR-HLA and TCR-CMV co-occurrence with hypergeometric tests, applying a repertoire-size bias correction to TCR pairs. False discovery rates were estimated in a later analysis by permuting HLA or CMV assignments 20 times. In a later analysis, co-occurring TCRs were grouped using DBSCAN, with TCRdist sequence similarity added in when clustering inside HLA-allele-positive subsets. Repertoires with fewer than 30,000 or more than 120,000 public chains, plus five repertoires with anomalous nucleotide sharing, were excluded from co-occurrence clustering. Here the immuneACCESS table is served through TCRdb, limited to in-frame sequences with V and J called. Missing clones are a known gap in these copies; in checked studies unresolved V genes cover under half, and the rest lacks a known reason. For V, J and clone size, that table is used; D and trimming come from the DNA. The sample records 200,000 to 250,000 clones, around 85% of which are singletons. 1.3% of the sample is taken by the ten largest.

Sequencing used PBMCs. The source is a human donor in good health. The receptor chain draws on TRBV6-5 and TRBJ2-7; TRBD1 lines up with 7 middle nucleotides. The DNA is TGTGCCAGCAGTTTGAACAGGGGCCCCTACGAGCAGTACTTC. This translates into CASSLNRGPYEQYF.